The entry that follows covers one TCR beta chain sequence. The data derive from a study of blood T cells in healthy people across ages. Alongside a J-beta primer mix, a sample-barcoded 5' primer served in a second PCR lasting about 6 to 12 cycles. Via MiXCR, TCRdb re-called the 5' RACE reads, giving one row per CDR3 protein. The sample records roughly 800,000 distinct CDR3 sequences, roughly 25% being singletons. Each sample yielded at least 5.5 micrograms of PBMC total RNA. This CDR3 is built from 15 residues. V was clipped by 6 bases and J by 1 base, with 12 bases between them. Per germline, CDR1 MNHEY and CDR2 SVGEGT. These data also featured in a second study, about T cells of mothers and their children. From that second work: The second PCR's M1S primer added sample barcodes and 2-4 random nucleotides. Overlap measured in related mother-child pairs was slightly, non-significantly higher than in unrelated pairs. No persistent microchimeric T cell clones were detected.

The sequenced sample was blood. The chain carries TRBV6-2 or TRBV6-3 and TRBJ2-2; perhaps TRBD2 as D (5 bases). The source of this sequence is a boy aged 10-17 years in good health. This chain's CDR3 is CASSPMGRNTGELFF. CDR3 bases: TGTGCCAGCAGCCCAATGGGGAGGAACACCGGGGAGCTGTTTTTT.